This is a list of T cell receptor beta chains from one sample in a study of PD-L1 blockade in urothelial cancer. The repertoire was sequenced with immunoSEQ multiplex PCR; TCRdb's copy has only in-frame clones and lacks some. This table holds more than 90,000 clones, 70% to 90% found once. Here the sequenced sample was PBMCs, taken around atezolizumab (anti-PD-L1) treatment. These receptors all come from a man aged 70-80 years with urothelial cancer. The CDR3 runs from the conserved cysteine through the conserved F or W. D genes are given only for firm matches. Clone size is stated in some rows and not others, as once, few, many or a class when expanded.

d_call,clone_size,v_call,j_call,cdr3_aa
.,.,TRBV27,TRBJ1-6,CASSLNVGRSYNSPLHF
TRBD2,.,TRBV7-9,TRBJ2-7,CASSTSGAYEQYF
TRBD1,.,TRBV27,TRBJ1-3,CASSPDRGLQNTIYF
.,few,TRBV19,TRBJ1-1,CASSIDLGGGDGTEAFF
TRBD2,.,TRBV11-3,TRBJ2-2,CASSSLGTSGISAGELFF
TRBD1,.,TRBV5-4,TRBJ2-3,CASSFGQGKTDTQYF
TRBD1,once,TRBV7-6,TRBJ2-3,CASSLRAPGQVSTDTQYF
.,.,TRBV6-5,TRBJ2-3,CASRLGGPSTDTQYF
TRBD1,.,TRBV19,TRBJ1-4,CASSNRGRGEKLFF
TRBD2,.,TRBV18,TRBJ2-2,CASSPPGLVTGELFF
.,once,TRBV14,TRBJ1-1,CASSARGGNTEAFF
TRBD1,.,TRBV5-1,TRBJ2-7,CASSLGVGGAGGAEQYF
TRBD1,once,TRBV5-1,TRBJ2-1,CASSLPGTGSNEQFF
.,.,TRBV19,TRBJ2-2,CASSIPRTGELFF
.,once,TRBV4-3,TRBJ2-1,CASSQGAGNEQFF
TRBD1,.,TRBV6-1,TRBJ1-1,CASSARDRGEAFF
.,.,TRBV7-2,TRBJ1-2,CASSLSSFYGYTF
TRBD1,.,TRBV5-6,TRBJ2-4,CASSLRDRGLKNIQYF
TRBD1,.,TRBV6-1,TRBJ2-1,CASSDGTGALNEQFF
.,.,TRBV19,TRBJ2-2,CASTLASGTGELFF
TRBD2,.,TRBV29-1,TRBJ2-2,CSVGLAGTTGELFF
TRBD2,.,TRBV4-1,TRBJ2-5,CASSQGTGLAGYQETQYF
TRBD2,.,TRBV11-1,TRBJ2-3,CASSFDLGSGGAADTQYF
.,.,TRBV12-5,TRBJ2-1,CASGVFAGPGEQFF
.,once,TRBV5-5,TRBJ2-2,CASSPVGVNTGELFF
TRBD1,.,TRBV2,TRBJ1-2,CASSLQGAKGYTF
.,.,TRBV5-1,TRBJ2-1,CASSLVLADDNEQFF
TRBD1,.,TRBV2,TRBJ2-5,CAVEGDRYQETQYF
.,few,TRBV18,TRBJ2-1,CASSIGIWEQFF
.,.,TRBV19,TRBJ2-3,CASSIGPRGDTQYF
TRBD2,.,TRBV15,TRBJ2-1,CATSRAGGTIYNEQFF
TRBD2,.,TRBV6-6,TRBJ2-7,CASKPAGLTYEQYF
.,.,TRBV19,TRBJ2-2,CASSPLAGSRTGELFF
.,few,TRBV30,TRBJ1-2,CAWSHQVANYGYTF
TRBD2,.,TRBV19,TRBJ2-1,CASIGGGTSGVLSYNEQFF
TRBD1,.,TRBV5-5,TRBJ2-5,CASSLAPGQGARETQYF
TRBD1,.,TRBV18,TRBJ1-5,CASCSTGTGGSQPQHF
.,.,TRBV9,TRBJ1-3,CASGPRQTSGNTIYF
.,.,TRBV12-2,TRBJ2-1,CASRLDASGSYNEQFF
.,.,TRBV6-5,TRBJ1-1,CASSEHGRGTEAFF
.,.,TRBV18,TRBJ2-5,CASSPGQYQETQYF
TRBD1,.,TRBV5-1,TRBJ1-4,CASSMGQPTTNEKLFF
TRBD2,few,TRBV5-4,TRBJ2-5,CASRPGTSGIETQYF
TRBD2,once,TRBV4-1,TRBJ2-5,CASSRGRTSVREETQYF
.,.,TRBV6-5,TRBJ2-3,CASRAGPRITDTQYF
TRBD1,.,TRBV30,TRBJ2-2,CAWKGGPNTGELFF
TRBD1,few,TRBV7-9,TRBJ2-5,CASSRGGRGTGGETQYF
.,.,TRBV30,TRBJ2-5,CAWSVSSGEAQYF
.,few,TRBV19,TRBJ1-2,CASSIFDNPYGYTF
.,.,TRBV27,TRBJ2-3,CASSWSGQAPQYF
TRBD1,.,TRBV6-6,TRBJ1-2,CASTLGGQGAYGYTF